A single sample gave rise to the 27 T cell receptor beta chains below, sequenced in a study of OX40 agonist ivuxolimab in advanced cancers. The repertoire was sequenced with immunoSEQ multiplex PCR; TCRdb's copy has only in-frame clones and lacks some. The table lists around 150,000 clones, approximately 94% of them singletons. Specimen: CD4+ or CD8+ T cells sorted from blood, collected in a trial of the OX40 agonist ivuxolimab. The source of these receptors is an adult with an advanced solid tumor such as melanoma, head and neck, liver or kidney cancer.

The rearrangement joins TRBV28 to TRBJ2-7; D call uncertain. CDR3 length equals 14 residues. Per germline, CDR1 MDHEN and CDR2 SYDVKM. V lost 4 bases and J lost 5, with 15 bases in between. CDR3 DNA sequence: TGTGCCAGCAGTTCCCCTTTCGGAGAAAACGAGCAGTACTTC. It translates to CASSSPFGENEQYF. Supplemented by reference TRBV28 and TRBJ2-7, the full variable domain reads DVKVTQSSRYLVKRTGEKVFLECVQDMDHENMFWYRQDPGLGLRLIYFSYDVKMKEKGDIPEGYSVSREKKERFSLILESASTNQTSMYLCASSSPFGENEQYFGPGTRLTVT.

The V call is TRBV7-6, the J call TRBJ2-5; tentatively, D is TRBD2 (5 bases). The V and J ends lost 0 bases and 6 bases respectively, with 17 bases between them. Per germline, CDR1 SGHVS and CDR2 FNYEAQ. The CDR3 loop spans 16 amino acids. The DNA for the CDR3 is TGTGCCAGCAGCTTAGCTGCTAGCTCGATTGGGCAGACCCAGTACTTC. This gives the protein CASSLAASSIGQTQYF. The whole variable domain, filled in from reference TRBV7-6 and TRBJ2-5, reads GAGVSQSPRYKVTKRGQDVALRCDPISGHVSLYWYRQALGQGPEFLTYFNYEAQQDKSGLPNDRFSAERPEGSISTLTIQRTEQRDSAMYRCASSLAASSIGQTQYFGPGTRLLVL.

The CDR3 here is CASSIAAQGGMNTEAFF. As DNA, the CDR3 is TGTGCCAGTAGTATAGCGGCCCAGGGCGGTATGAACACTGAAGCTTTCTTT. The rearrangement joins TRBV19 to TRBJ1-1, with TRBD1 as a possible D gene (5 bases). The CDR3 extends over 17 amino acids. Germline lookup yields CDR1 LNHDA and CDR2 SQIVND (reference sequence). Deletions cut 1 base from V and 0 bases from J, with 15 bases between.

The chain recombines TRBV29-1 with TRBJ1-2, with no clear D. CDR1 and CDR2 from the germline V gene are SQVTM and ANQGSEA. The CDR3 spans 12 residues. V was pared by 7 bases and J by 8 bases, with 17 bases between. In DNA, the CDR3 is TGCAGCGCCCAAGACCGGCCTGGCGGCTACACCTTC. Its translation: CSAQDRPGGYTF.

V and J are TRBV2 and TRBJ2-5, with D perhaps assigned TRBD1 or TRBD2 (5 bases each). This CDR3 is 13 amino acids long. The V end was cut by 4 bases, the J end by 4 bases, with 10 bases between. Germline assignment: CDR1 SNHLY and CDR2 FYNNEI. The CDR3 loop is CASSAGTGETQYF. CDR3 nucleotide sequence: TGTGCCAGCAGTGCCGGGACCGGAGAGACCCAGTACTTC.

The chain links TRBV11-2 to TRBJ2-5; D uncertain. There are 16 residues in the CDR3. CDR1 is SGHAT and CDR2 is FQNNGV in the germline V gene. Trimming took off 5 bases at V and 0 bases at J, with 16 bases between the two ends. The CDR3 region has the DNA TGTGCCAGCAGCAGATACAAGGAAGCCCACCAAGAGACCCAGTACTTC. Its translation is CASSRYKEAHQETQYF. The variable domain in full, with the rest retrieved from reference TRBV11-2 and TRBJ2-5, is EAGVAQSPRYKIIEKRQSVAFWCNPISGHATLYWYQQILGQGPKLLIQFQNNGVVDDSQLPKDRFSAERLKGVDSTLKIQPAKLEDSAVYLCASSRYKEAHQETQYFGPGTRLLVL.

The chain is built from TRBV4-3 and TRBJ1-3, with 9 bases that match TRBD1. The trim removed 3 bases at V and 0 bases at J, leaving 12 bases unmatched. CDR3 length equals 19 residues. Per germline, CDR1 LGHNA and CDR2 YSLEER. The CDR3 loop is CASSHSDRGQYYSGNTIYF. CDR3 DNA: TGCGCCAGCAGCCACTCGGACAGGGGCCAATACTACTCTGGAAACACCATATATTTT.

The CDR3 region has the DNA TGTGCCAGCAGCAACAGGGGGCGTTCGAACTATGGCTACACCTTC. Its translation: CASSNRGRSNYGYTF. The chain recombines TRBV14 with TRBJ1-2; 9 bases fit TRBD1. Germline CDR1 SGHDN, CDR2 FVKESK. This CDR3 region has 15 residues. Trimming cost V 5 bases and J 2 bases; bases outside gene matches: 6.

The chain carries TRBV2 and TRBJ1-2; tentative D call: TRBD1 (5 bases). The germline gives CDR1 SNHLY, CDR2 FYNNEI. Trimming stripped 7 bases from V and 0 bases from J, with 12 bases between. This CDR3 spans 14 amino acids. CDR3 residues: CASKIGVPNYGYTF. The CDR3 coding sequence is TGTGCCAGCAAGATAGGGGTCCCTAACTATGGCTACACCTTC.

The V and J genes are TRBV7-3 and TRBJ2-2; D uncertain. V was pared by 2 bases and J by 1 base, with 11 bases between. In germline, CDR1 is SGHTA, CDR2 FQGTGA. There are 16 residues in the CDR3. As DNA, the CDR3 is TGTGCCAGCAGCTTAGTGTCCACATGGAACACCGGGGAGCTGTTTTTT. It is translated as CASSLVSTWNTGELFF.

The chain uses TRBV10-3 and TRBJ2-7; D remains unclear. V lost 6 bases, J lost 0 bases, and 9 bases lay in between. CDR3 length equals 13 residues. CDR1 and CDR2 (germline): ENHRY, SYGVKD. CDR3 region: CAIRAESSYEQYF. DNA of the CDR3: TGTGCCATCAGAGCTGAGAGCTCCTACGAGCAGTACTTC.

The rearrangement joins TRBV6-1 to TRBJ2-7; D possibly corresponds to TRBD1 (5 bases). Deletions cut 6 bases from V and 6 bases from J, with 12 bases between. The CDR3 is 12 amino acids. CDR1 and CDR2 (germline): MNHNS, SASEGT. CDR3 residues: CASRAGLSEQYF. As DNA, the CDR3 is TGTGCCAGCAGAGCAGGGCTATCCGAGCAGTACTTC.

The chain couples TRBV2 to TRBJ1-2, with D tentatively TRBD1 (6 bases). This CDR3 contains 13 residues. Germline loops: CDR1 SNHLY, CDR2 FYNNEI. The V and J ends lost 1 base and 3 bases respectively, with 6 bases between them. The DNA of the CDR3 is TGTGCCAGCAGTGAAGACAGGGACTATGGCTACACCTTC. It yields the protein CASSEDRDYGYTF.

V gene TRBV9 combines with J gene TRBJ2-7; TRBD1 might be the D (5 bases). Germline lookup yields CDR1 SGDLS and CDR2 YYNGEE. The CDR3 sequence is 15 residues long. With 2 bases removed from V and 0 bases from J, the gap between germline ends came to 12 bases. The CDR3 region has the DNA TGTGCCAGCAGCGTGGGGCAGGAGAGCTCCTACGAGCAGTACTTC. It yields the protein CASSVGQESSYEQYF.

This chain links TRBV25-1 with TRBJ2-7, with 8 positions matching TRBD2. V trimming: 7 bases; J trimming: 2 bases; junction bases outside the gene matches: 4. Germline CDR1 and CDR2: MGHDK and SYGVNS. This CDR3 has 13 residues. CDR3 sequence (DNA): TGTGCCAGCACAGCGGGAGTTCCCTACGAGCAGTACTTC. As protein: CASTAGVPYEQYF.

This clone was counted a single time. The chain employs TRBV11-2 and TRBJ2-1; 7 bases align to TRBD1. V was pared by 6 bases and J by 7 bases, with 15 bases of the junction left unmatched. The CDR3 is 16 amino acids. The germline gives CDR1 SGHAT, CDR2 FQNNGV. The CDR3 coding sequence is TGTGCCAGCAGGAACCTACAGGGGAGCGCGATGAATGAGCAGTTCTTC. This translates into CASRNLQGSAMNEQFF.

J is TRBJ1-2 and V is TRBV5-4, with TRBD1 identical over 7 bases. The CDR3 length is 14 residues. In germline, CDR1 is SGHNT, CDR2 YYREEE (reference sequence). With 0 bases clipped from V and 10 bases from J, the junction kept 9 bases outside the gene matches. CDR3 sequence reads: CASSLVGQGEDYTF. As DNA, the CDR3 is TGTGCCAGCAGCTTGGTAGGCCAGGGGGAGGACTACACCTTC.

This clone is a singleton in its sample. The chain is built from TRBV2 and TRBJ1-5; possibly TRBD1 for D (5 bases). V gave up 7 bases and J gave up 0 bases, with 13 bases separating them. Germline-derived CDR1 and CDR2 are SNHLY and FYNNEI. The CDR3 is 15 residues long. The CDR3 DNA is TGTGCCAGCACGGCGGGACGGAATAGCAATCAGCCCCAGCATTTT. Translation: CASTAGRNSNQPQHF. Complete variable domain (other parts from reference TRBV2 and TRBJ1-5): EPEVTQTPSHQVTQMGQEVILRCVPISNHLYFYWYRQILGQKVEFLVSFYNNEISEKSEIFDDQFSVERPDGSNFTLKIRSTKLEDSAMYFCASTAGRNSNQPQHFGDGTRLSIL.

CDR3: CASSTGTGGYGYTF. The CDR3 region has the DNA TGTGCCAGCAGCACCGGGACAGGGGGCTATGGCTACACCTTC. The gene calls are TRBV28 and TRBJ1-2, with 11 positions matching TRBD1. This CDR3 is 14 amino acids long. Germline V gene data show CDR1 as MDHEN and CDR2 as SYDVKM. V dropped 6 bases and J dropped 4; count of bases not matched to a gene: 4.

This clone was counted a single time. Germline is not matched at one junction end, which may reflect a read error. The rearrangement joins TRBV7-7 to TRBJ2-6; the D gene is possibly TRBD2 (5 bases). This CDR3 is built from 14 residues. CDR1 is SSHAT, CDR2 FNYEAQ, per germline (reference sequence). The CDR3, as DNA: TGTGCTAGCAGCCGGGGTGCTGGGGCCAACGTCCTGACTTTC. Protein: CASSRGAGANVLTF.

The V and J genes are TRBV9 and TRBJ2-2; D uncertain. The CDR3 is made up of 15 amino acids. Germline-derived CDR1 and CDR2 are SGDLS and YYNGEE. V was trimmed by 2 bases and J by 0 bases, leaving 8 bases between them. The CDR3 region has the DNA TGTGCCAGCAGCGTGGGCAGTGCGAACACCGGGGAGCTGTTTTTT. Translating it yields CASSVGSANTGELFF.

V usage is TRBV18 and J usage is TRBJ1-3, with D tentatively TRBD1 (6 bases). Germline CDR1 and CDR2: KGHSH and LQKENI. Trimming removed 6 bases at V and 2 bases at J, with 17 bases between. This CDR3 has 16 residues. CDR3 loop: CASSRTLDRTGNTIYF. The CDR3 nucleotides are TGTGCCAGCTCTCGCACCCTGGACAGAACTGGAAACACCATATATTTT.

V gene TRBV6-5 combines with J gene TRBJ2-2; 8 bases agree with TRBD1. V was pared by 8 bases and J by 0 bases, with 2 bases of the junction left unmatched. Per the germline V gene, CDR1 is MNHEY and CDR2 is SVGAGI. The CDR3 has 14 amino acids. The CDR3 coding sequence is TGTGCCAGCCGGACAGGGTCGAACACCGGGGAGCTGTTTTTT. It translates to CASRTGSNTGELFF.

V usage is TRBV7-9 and J usage is TRBJ2-2; a weak D match, TRBD2 (5 bases). The CDR3 spans 13 residues. The germline V gene has CDR1 SEHNR and CDR2 FQNEAQ (reference sequence). The germline V and J ends were trimmed by 5 bases and 6 bases, with 10 bases remaining between them. DNA of the CDR3: TGTGCCAGCAGCCTCGTCGGGGCCGGGGAGCTGTTTTTT. This codes for CASSLVGAGELFF.

The rearrangement links TRBV19 to TRBJ2-7, with 9 bases aligning to TRBD1. The CDR3 has 14 residues. Trimming removed 5 bases from V and 7 bases from J; junction bases left unmatched: 9. Germline lookup yields CDR1 LNHDA and CDR2 SQIVND (reference sequence). The CDR3 nucleotides are TGTGCCAGTAGTCCCAGAGGGGGGACAGGGGAGCAGTACTTC. It is translated as CASSPRGGTGEQYF.

This chain uses TRBV10-3 with TRBJ2-2, with 8 nucleotides matching TRBD1. Trimming at V came to 3 bases and at J to 4 bases, leaving 4 bases not matched to a gene. The CDR3 loop spans 15 amino acids. Germline CDR1 and CDR2: ENHRY and SYGVKD. CDR3 nucleotide sequence: TGTGCCATCAGTGAACAGGGGGAAATCACCGGGGAGCTGTTTTTT. Protein: CAISEQGEITGELFF.

This chain links TRBV28 with TRBJ2-7; maybe TRBD1 (6 bases). Trimming shortened V by 7 bases and J by 4 bases, and 17 bases separated the two germline ends. The CDR3 has 14 residues. Germline-derived CDR1 and CDR2 are MDHEN and SYDVKM. This chain's CDR3 is CASTSPGEKYEQYF. CDR3 DNA sequence: TGTGCCAGCACCTCCCCAGGGGAGAAGTACGAGCAGTACTTC. Supplemented by reference TRBV28 and TRBJ2-7, the full variable domain reads DVKVTQSSRYLVKRTGEKVFLECVQDMDHENMFWYRQDPGLGLRLIYFSYDVKMKEKGDIPEGYSVSREKKERFSLILESASTNQTSMYLCASTSPGEKYEQYFGPGTRLTVT.